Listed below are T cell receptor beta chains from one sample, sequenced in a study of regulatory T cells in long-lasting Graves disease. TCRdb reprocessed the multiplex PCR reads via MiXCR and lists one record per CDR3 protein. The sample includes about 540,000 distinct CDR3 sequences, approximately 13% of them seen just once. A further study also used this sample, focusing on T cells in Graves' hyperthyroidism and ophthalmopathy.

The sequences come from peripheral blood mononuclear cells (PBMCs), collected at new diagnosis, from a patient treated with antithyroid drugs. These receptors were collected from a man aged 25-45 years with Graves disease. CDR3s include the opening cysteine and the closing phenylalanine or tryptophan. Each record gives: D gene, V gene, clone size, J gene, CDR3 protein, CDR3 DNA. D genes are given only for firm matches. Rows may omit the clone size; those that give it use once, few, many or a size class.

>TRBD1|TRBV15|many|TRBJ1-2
CATSRGRQGYGYTF
TGTGCCACCAGCAGAGGAAGACAGGGCTATGGCTACACCTTC
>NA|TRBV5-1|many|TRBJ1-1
CASNRAEENTEAFF
TGCGCCAGCAACAGGGCCGAGGAGAACACTGAAGCTTTCTTT
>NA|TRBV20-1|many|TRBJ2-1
CSARDTTHEVFF
TGCAGTGCTAGAGATACGACTCACGAGGTGTTCTTC
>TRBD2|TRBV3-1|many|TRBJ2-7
CASSQLAASYEQYF
TGTGCCAGCAGCCAACTAGCGGCCTCCTACGAGCAGTACTTC
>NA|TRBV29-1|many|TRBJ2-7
CSVKESSPYEQYF
TGCAGCGTTAAGGAATCCAGCCCCTACGAGCAGTACTTC
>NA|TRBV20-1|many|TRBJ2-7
CSVPVGREQYF
TGCAGTGTACCAGTAGGGAGAGAGCAGTACTTC
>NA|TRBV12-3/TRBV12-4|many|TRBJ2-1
CASRGAYSSYNEQFF
TGTGCCAGCAGGGGAGCGTACAGCTCCTACAATGAGCAGTTCTTC
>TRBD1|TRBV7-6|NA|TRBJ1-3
CASSLLQGSGNTIYF
TGTGCCAGCAGTTTACTACAGGGGTCTGGAAACACCATATATTTT
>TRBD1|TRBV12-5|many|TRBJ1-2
CASVPSTGAYGYTF
TGTGCTAGTGTTCCTTCGACAGGGGCCTATGGCTACACCTTC
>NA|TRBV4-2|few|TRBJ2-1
CASSQEGGGTGNEQFF
TGTGCCAGCAGCCAAGAAGGCGGCGGGACGGGGAATGAGCAGTTCTTC
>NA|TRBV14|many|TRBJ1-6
CASSPGVGFNSPLHF
TGTGCCAGCAGCCCAGGGGTGGGATTTAATTCACCCCTCCACTTT
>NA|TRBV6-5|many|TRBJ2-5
CASSYTPRGETQYF
TGTGCCAGCAGTTACACCCCCCGCGGAGAGACCCAGTACTTC
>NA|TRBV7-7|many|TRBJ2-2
CASSLDRNTGELFF
TGTGCTAGCAGCTTGGACAGGAACACCGGGGAGCTGTTTTTT
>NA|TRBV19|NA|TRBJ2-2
CATQFGANTGELFF
TGTGCCACCCAGTTCGGGGCAAACACCGGGGAGCTGTTTTTT
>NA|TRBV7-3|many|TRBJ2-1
CASSLTGDGGHEQFF
TGTGCCAGCAGCTTAACTGGGGACGGGGGCCATGAGCAGTTCTTC
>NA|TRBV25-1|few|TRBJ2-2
CASSYTGNTGELFF
TGTGCCAGCTCCTATACGGGGAACACCGGGGAGCTGTTTTTT
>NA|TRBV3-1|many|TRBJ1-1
CASSQLRARGEAFF
TGTGCCAGCAGCCAATTGCGGGCCCGTGGTGAAGCTTTCTTT
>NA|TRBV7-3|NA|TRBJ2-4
CASSLEPPEGIQYF
TGTGCCAGCAGCCTAGAGCCGCCAGAAGGCATTCAGTACTTC
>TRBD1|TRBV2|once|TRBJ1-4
CASSPAAGGNEKLFF
TGTGCCAGCAGCCCCGCGGCAGGGGGGAATGAAAAACTGTTTTTT
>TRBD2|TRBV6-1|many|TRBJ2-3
CASSTLAGVGTDTQYF
TGTGCCAGCAGTACCTTAGCGGGAGTAGGCACAGATACGCAGTATTTT
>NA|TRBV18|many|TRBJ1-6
CASSPGPSRPLHF
TGTGCCAGCTCACCAGGGCCGTCGAGACCCCTCCACTTT
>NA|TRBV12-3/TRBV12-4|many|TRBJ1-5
CASSLRPDSNQPQHF
TGTGCCAGCAGTTTGAGGCCCGATAGCAATCAGCCCCAGCATTTT
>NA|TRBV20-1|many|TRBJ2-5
CSAREWETQYF
TGCAGTGCTAGGGAGTGGGAGACCCAGTACTTC
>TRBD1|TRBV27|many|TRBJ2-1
CASSLRQGADPGWHNEQFF
TGTGCCAGCAGTTTAAGACAGGGGGCAGACCCCGGATGGCACAATGAGCAGTTCTTC
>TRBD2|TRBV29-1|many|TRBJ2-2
CSVGTSGNTGELFF
TGCAGCGTTGGGACTAGCGGAAACACCGGGGAGCTGTTTTTT
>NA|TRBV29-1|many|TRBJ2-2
CSVDPQGKNTGELFF
TGCAGCGTTGACCCCCAGGGGAAGAACACCGGGGAGCTGTTTTTT
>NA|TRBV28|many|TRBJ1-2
CASSATGGYTF
TGTGCCAGCAGTGCCACGGGGGGCTACACCTTC
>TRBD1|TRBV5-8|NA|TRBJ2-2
CASTKDRVGTGELFF
TGTGCCAGCACTAAGGACAGGGTTGGCACCGGGGAGCTGTTTTTT
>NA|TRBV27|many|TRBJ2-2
CASSRIGDAGELFF
TGTGCCAGCAGTCGGATAGGGGACGCCGGGGAGCTGTTTTTT
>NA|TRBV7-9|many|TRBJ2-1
CASSLLRISNEQFF
TGTGCCAGCAGCTTACTGCGCATAAGCAATGAGCAGTTCTTC
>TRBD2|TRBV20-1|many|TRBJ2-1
CSARDGASGSNEQFF
TGCAGTGCTAGAGATGGAGCTAGCGGGAGCAATGAGCAGTTCTTC
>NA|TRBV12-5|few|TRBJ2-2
CASGLVVRIAAKNTGELFF
TGTGCTAGTGGTTTGGTAGTTCGGATAGCGGCCAAGAACACCGGGGAGCTGTTTTTT
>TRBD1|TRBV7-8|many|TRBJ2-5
CASSHTGRQGAFEETQYF
TGTGCCAGCAGCCACACGGGGAGGCAGGGGGCTTTTGAGGAGACCCAGTACTTC
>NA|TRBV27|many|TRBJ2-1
CASSRYGQGDNEQFF
TGTGCCAGCAGTCGCTATGGGCAGGGAGACAATGAGCAGTTCTTC
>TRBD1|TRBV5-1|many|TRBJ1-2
CASSPGTGGNYGYTF
TGCGCCAGCAGCCCAGGGACAGGGGGTAACTATGGCTACACCTTC
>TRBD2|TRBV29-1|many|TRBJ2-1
CSDLTGLDDEMVF
TGCAGCGACCTTACGGGACTAGACGACGAAATGGTCTTC
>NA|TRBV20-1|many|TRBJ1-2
CSASWGGRADGYTF
TGCAGTGCTAGCTGGGGGGGCCGGGCAGATGGCTACACCTTC
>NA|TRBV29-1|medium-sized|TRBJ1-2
CSVETGGYTF
TGCAGCGTTGAGACGGGAGGCTACACCTTC
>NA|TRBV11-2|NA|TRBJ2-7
CVSSLATALEQYF
TGTGTCAGCAGCTTAGCGACCGCTCTCGAGCAGTACTTC
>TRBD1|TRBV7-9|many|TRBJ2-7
CASSAPTGTGRSEQYF
TGTGCCAGCAGCGCGCCAACCGGGACAGGGAGATCCGAGCAGTACTTC
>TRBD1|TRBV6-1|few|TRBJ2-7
CASGTGPWEYF
TGTGCCAGCGGGACAGGGCCATGGGAGTACTTC
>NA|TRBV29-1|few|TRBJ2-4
CSVVVKNIQYF
TGCAGCGTTGTGGTCAAAAACATTCAGTACTTC
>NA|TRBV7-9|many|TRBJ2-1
CASGQLRRMRSSYNEQFF
TGTGCCAGCGGGCAGCTTAGGAGAATGCGTTCCTCCTACAATGAGCAGTTCTTC
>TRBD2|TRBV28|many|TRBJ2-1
CASSFNGLAGGNSYNEQFF
TGTGCCAGCAGTTTCAACGGGCTAGCGGGAGGGAACTCCTACAATGAGCAGTTCTTC
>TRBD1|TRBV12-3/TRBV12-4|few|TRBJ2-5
CASRGQGGETQYF
TGTGCCAGCAGGGGACAGGGGGGGGAGACCCAGTACTTC
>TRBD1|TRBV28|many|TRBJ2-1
CATLRDRVGSEQFF
TGTGCCACCCTCCGGGACAGGGTAGGTAGTGAGCAGTTCTTC
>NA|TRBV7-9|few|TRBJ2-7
CASSAWGYSYEQYF
TGTGCCAGCAGCGCCTGGGGCTACTCCTACGAGCAGTACTTC
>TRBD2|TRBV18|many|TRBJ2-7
CASSLRGESYEQYF
TGTGCCAGCTCACTCCGGGGGGAATCCTACGAGCAGTACTTC
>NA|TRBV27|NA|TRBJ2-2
CASALGTLRNTGELFF
TGTGCCAGCGCACTAGGGACCCTTAGAAACACCGGGGAGCTGTTTTTT
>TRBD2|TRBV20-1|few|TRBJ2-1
CSAHSSGSGGNEQFF
TGCAGTGCTCACTCTAGCGGGAGCGGGGGGAATGAGCAGTTCTTC
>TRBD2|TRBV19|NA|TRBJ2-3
CASSTLGLAGGPTDTQYF
TGTGCCAGTAGTACCCTTGGACTAGCGGGAGGGCCCACAGATACGCAGTATTTT
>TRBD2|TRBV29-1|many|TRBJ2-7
CSVERGTSGSGEQYF
TGCAGCGTTGAGCGCGGTACTAGCGGGAGTGGAGAGCAGTACTTC
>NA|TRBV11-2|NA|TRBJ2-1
CASSIRREDRLHSTVEQFF
TGTGCCAGCAGCATACGGAGAGAGGATAGACTACATTCAACGGTTGAGCAGTTCTTC
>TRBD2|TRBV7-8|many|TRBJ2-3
CASSRKTGTSLTDTQYF
TGTGCCAGCAGCCGTAAAACCGGGACTAGCTTGACAGATACGCAGTATTTT
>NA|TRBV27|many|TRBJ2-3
CASSWTAVGTDTQYF
TGTGCCAGCAGTTGGACAGCCGTCGGCACAGATACGCAGTATTTT
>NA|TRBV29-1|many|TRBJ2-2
CSGVGAGAPGELFF
TGCAGCGGGGTGGGCGCAGGCGCCCCCGGGGAGCTGTTTTTT
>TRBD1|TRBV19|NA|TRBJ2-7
CASSGTASYEQYF
TGTGCCAGTAGTGGGACAGCCTCCTACGAGCAGTACTTC
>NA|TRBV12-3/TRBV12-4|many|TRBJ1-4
CASSLTPEKLFF
TGTGCCAGCAGTTTAACTCCCGAAAAACTGTTTTTT
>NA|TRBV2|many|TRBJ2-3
CAGGTQGTQYF
TGTGCCGGCGGTACGCAGGGTACGCAGTATTTT